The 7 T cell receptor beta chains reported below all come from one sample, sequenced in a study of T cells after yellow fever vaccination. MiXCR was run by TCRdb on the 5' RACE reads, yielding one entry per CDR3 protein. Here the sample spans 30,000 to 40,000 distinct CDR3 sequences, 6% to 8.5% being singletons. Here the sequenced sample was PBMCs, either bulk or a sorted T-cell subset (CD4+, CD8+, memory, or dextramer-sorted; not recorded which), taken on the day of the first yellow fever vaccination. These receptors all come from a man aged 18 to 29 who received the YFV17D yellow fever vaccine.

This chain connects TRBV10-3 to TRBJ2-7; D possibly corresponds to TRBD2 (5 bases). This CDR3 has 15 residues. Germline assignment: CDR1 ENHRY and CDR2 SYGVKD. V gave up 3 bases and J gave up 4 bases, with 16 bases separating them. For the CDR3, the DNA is TGTGCCATCAGTGAAGGAGCGGTGGTTTTTTACGAGCAGTACTTC. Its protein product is CAISEGAVVFYEQYF.

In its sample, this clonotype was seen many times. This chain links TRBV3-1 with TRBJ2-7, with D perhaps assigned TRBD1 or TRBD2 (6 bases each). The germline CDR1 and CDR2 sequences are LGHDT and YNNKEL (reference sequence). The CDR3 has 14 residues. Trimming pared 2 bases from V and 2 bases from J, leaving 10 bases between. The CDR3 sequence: CASSQRGGPYEQYF. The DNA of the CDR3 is TGTGCCAGCAGCCAAAGAGGGGGGCCCTACGAGCAGTACTTC.

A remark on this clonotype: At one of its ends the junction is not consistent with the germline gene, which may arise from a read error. CDR3 protein: CDSSLFGTTLNTEAFF. The DNA of the CDR3 is TGTGACAGCAGCTTATTCGGGACCACCTTGAACACTGAAGCTTTCTTT. The rearrangement uses TRBV7-6 and TRBJ1-1, with D possibly matching TRBD1 (5 bases). The length of the CDR3 is 16 residues. CDR1 and CDR2 (germline): SGHVS, FNYEAQ.

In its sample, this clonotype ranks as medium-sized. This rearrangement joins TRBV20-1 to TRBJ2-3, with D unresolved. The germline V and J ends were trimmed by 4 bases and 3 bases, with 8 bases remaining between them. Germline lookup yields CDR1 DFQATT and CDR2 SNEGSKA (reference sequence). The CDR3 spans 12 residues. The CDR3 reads CSATTVTDTQYF. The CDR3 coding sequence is TGCAGTGCTACCACAGTAACAGATACGCAGTATTTT.

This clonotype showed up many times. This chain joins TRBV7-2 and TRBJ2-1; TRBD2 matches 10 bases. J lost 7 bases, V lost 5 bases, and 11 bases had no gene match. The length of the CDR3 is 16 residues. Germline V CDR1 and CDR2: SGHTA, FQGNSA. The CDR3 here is CASSPPLAGIGNEQFF. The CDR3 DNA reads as TGTGCCAGCAGCCCCCCACTAGCGGGGATAGGAAATGAGCAGTTCTTC.

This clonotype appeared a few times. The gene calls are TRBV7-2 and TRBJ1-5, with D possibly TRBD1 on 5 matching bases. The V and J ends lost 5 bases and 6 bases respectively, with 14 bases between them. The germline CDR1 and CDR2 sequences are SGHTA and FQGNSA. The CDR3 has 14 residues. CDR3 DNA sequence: TGTGCCAGCAGCCCACAGACTGGGGCTCAGCCCCAGCATTTT. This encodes CASSPQTGAQPQHF.

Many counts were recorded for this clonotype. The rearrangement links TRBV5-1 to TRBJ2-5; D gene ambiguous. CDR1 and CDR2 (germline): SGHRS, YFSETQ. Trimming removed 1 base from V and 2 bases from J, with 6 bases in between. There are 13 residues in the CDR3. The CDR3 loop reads CASSLTPQETQYF. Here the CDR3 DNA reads TGCGCCAGCAGCTTGACCCCGCAAGAGACCCAGTACTTC.